This TCR beta chain is drawn from a study of metastatic and nonmetastatic thyroid tumors. Study overall: The comparison covered peripheral blood and tumor or nodule tissue in malignant and benign thyroid patients. Whole-study results and caveats: Versus benign nodules, malignant thyroid tumors reportedly had significantly higher TCR beta diversity, in blood and tumor.

Every patient underwent thyroid surgery untreated. Original handling: It was from CDR3 differences across clinicopathological groups that a distant-metastasis classifier for papillary thyroid cancer was built. Through MiXCR, TCRdb re-clonotyped the PCR reads. Here the V and J calls rest on TCRdb's processing, not on the authors' analysis. The repertoire includes 30,000 to 50,000 clones, 18% of them detected once, and around 15% sits in the top ten. This clone was observed at least ten times. Its antigen remains unidentified. Germline CDR1 reads SEHNR; CDR2 reads FQNEAQ (reference sequence). V dropped 1 base and J dropped 4; count of bases not matched to a gene: 0. The length of the CDR3 is 13 residues.

This TCR was sampled from a female donor with papillary thyroid cancer or a benign thyroid nodule (not recorded which). Some clones in this sample may be carry-over from other donors' samples. Sequenced input: tumor tissue. The V gene is TRBV7-9, the J gene TRBJ1-2, with 7 bases fitting TRBD1. In DNA form, the CDR3 reads TGTGCCAGCAGCTTAGGGACAGGCTATGGCTACACCTTC. Its translation: CASSLGTGYGYTF.